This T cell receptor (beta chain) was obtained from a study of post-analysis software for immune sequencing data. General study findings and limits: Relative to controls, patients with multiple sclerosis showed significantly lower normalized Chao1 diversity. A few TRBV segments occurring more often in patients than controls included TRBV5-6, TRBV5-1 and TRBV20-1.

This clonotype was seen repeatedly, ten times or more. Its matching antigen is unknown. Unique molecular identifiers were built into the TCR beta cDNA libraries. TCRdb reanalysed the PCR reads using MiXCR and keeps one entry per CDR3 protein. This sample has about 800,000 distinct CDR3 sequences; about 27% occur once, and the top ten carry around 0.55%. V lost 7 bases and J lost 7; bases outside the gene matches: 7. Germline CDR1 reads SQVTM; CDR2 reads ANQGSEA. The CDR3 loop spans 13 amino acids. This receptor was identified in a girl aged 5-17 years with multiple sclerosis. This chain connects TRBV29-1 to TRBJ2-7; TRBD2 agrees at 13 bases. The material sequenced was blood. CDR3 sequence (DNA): TGCAGCGCCGGGACTAGCGGGATGGGGGAGCAGTACTTC. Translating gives CSAGTSGMGEQYF.